This TCR beta chain stems from a study of T cell repertoires in cytomegalovirus infection (dated 2019 in TCRdb). For the wider study: Because public TCR beta signatures pointed to carriage of CMV infection together with the matching HLA type, the HLA type of each donor mattered for the analysis.

A note on this clonotype: Its recognized antigen is unknown. The record has no base qualities; no much larger clone is one base away.

On the study overall, not on this receptor specifically: Carriers of CMV infection plus the relevant HLA type were discriminated by the cumulative frequency of public TCR beta family members in the study cohort and in an independent approximately 350-donor cohort. The ex vivo response was dominated by HLA-C-restricted CMV-specific TCR beta clonotypes, and the single most frequent clonotype in two of eight donors was supplied by these HLA-C-restricted clonotypes.

V drops 6 bases and J drops 3 bases, leaving 17 bases in between. In the germline V gene, CDR1 corresponds to SNHLY and CDR2 to FYNNEI. From the cysteine through the phenylalanine, the CDR3 covers 15 amino acids. Only the CDR3 region is kept as DNA, spanning 45 bases read in frame from base 1. The sequencer listed for this sample is Illumina HiSeq 1500. Using fastp trimming at Q25 and MiXCR clonotype assembly, TCRdb reanalyzed the public sequencing data and kept in-frame beta chains. Entries are consolidated by CDR3 protein sequence, retaining the most common genes and DNA. Across this sample there are 150,000 to 200,000 distinct CDR3 sequences, with roughly 28% seen only once. Together, the top ten hold under 35% of the sample.

The sample consisted of PBMCs. This sequence uses TRBV2 and TRBJ2-5; the D gene is not confidently resolved. This TCR came from a human donor in good health (CMV status not recorded). Some clones in this sample may be carry-over from other donors' samples. The DNA sequence reads TGTGCCAGCAGCGCTAACAACGGCTGGAAAGAGACCCAGTACTTC. It encodes CASSANNGWKETQYF.